The 8 T cell receptor beta chains reported below all come from one sample, sequenced in a study of blood T cell repertoires in COVID-19. Produced via immunoSEQ multiplex PCR; TCRdb's table is partial and in-frame only. The table shows more than 200,000 clones, with around 80% occurring only once. The source material was peripheral blood. These receptors all stem from a man in his sixties with acute or convalescent COVID-19.

Written as DNA, the CDR3 is TGTGCCAGTAGCAATTCGGGGGGAACGAGCAATCAGCCCCAGCATTTT. This translates into CASSNSGGTSNQPQHF. The chain uses TRBV19 and TRBJ1-5; possibly TRBD1 for D (5 bases). This CDR3 region has 16 residues. CDR1 and CDR2 from the germline V gene are LNHDA and SQIVND (reference sequence). Trimming took off 6 bases at V and 1 base at J, with 16 bases between the two ends.

Here the CDR3 reads CASSPRPDYTEAFF. The CDR3 DNA follows: TGTGCCAGCTCACCACGCCCAGACTACACTGAAGCTTTCTTT. The chain combines TRBV18 with TRBJ1-1, with no clear D. Trimming pared 1 base from V and 3 bases from J, leaving 9 bases between. Germline values: CDR1 KGHSH, CDR2 LQKENI. The CDR3 has 14 residues.

The V gene is TRBV2, the J gene TRBJ1-5, with TRBD1 matching over 10 bases. Unmatched junction bases numbered 13, after V lost 8 bases and J lost 6 bases. CDR3 length: 16 residues. CDR1 and CDR2 from the germline V gene are SNHLY and FYNNEI. The CDR3 reads CASAGTGEGGVQPQHF. In nucleotides, the CDR3 is TGTGCCAGCGCCGGGACAGGGGAGGGTGGCGTTCAGCCCCAGCATTTT.

For this clone: At the DNA level, this CDR3 is encoded by other sequences in the same sample as well. The V call is TRBV7-9, the J call TRBJ1-5; D gene uncertain. Trimming removed 3 bases at V and 2 bases at J, with 14 bases between. This CDR3 comprises 16 residues. Per germline, CDR1 SEHNR and CDR2 FQNEAQ (reference sequence). CDR3 protein: CASSFNHVAGNQPQHF. The CDR3 nucleotides read TGTGCCAGCAGCTTTAATCACGTTGCGGGCAATCAGCCCCAGCATTTT.

The chain uses TRBV3-1 (or the pseudogene TRBV3-2) and TRBJ2-1, with 10 bases that match TRBD2. V shed 2 bases, J shed 12 bases, and the junction held 1 base outside the gene matches. The CDR3 extends over 12 amino acids. Germline V gene data show CDR1 as LGHDT and CDR2 as YNNKEL (reference sequence). CDR3 protein: CASSQLAGVQFF. The CDR3 DNA reads as TGTGCCAGCAGCCAACTAGCGGGAGTGCAGTTCTTC.

As DNA, the CDR3 is TGTGCCAGCAGGGGGGACAGCCAGAATGAAAAACTGTTTTTT. Amino acids: CASRGDSQNEKLFF. The genes are TRBV2 and TRBJ1-4; 7 bases map to TRBD1. Looked up from germline, CDR1 is SNHLY and CDR2 is FYNNEI. This CDR3 has 14 amino acids. The V segment lost 6 bases and the J segment 5 bases; nucleotides outside the gene matches: 6. Full variable domain (outside the CDR3, taken from reference TRBV2 and TRBJ1-4): EPEVTQTPSHQVTQMGQEVILRCVPISNHLYFYWYRQILGQKVEFLVSFYNNEISEKSEIFDDQFSVERPDGSNFTLKIRSTKLEDSAMYFCASRGDSQNEKLFFGSGTQLSVL.

The count of this clone is one. The chain is built from TRBV6-1 and TRBJ2-2; 8 bases line up with TRBD1. Germline CDR1 reads MNHNS; CDR2 reads SASEGT. V lost 2 bases and J lost 5; bases outside the gene matches: 4. The CDR3 is 15 amino acids. The CDR3 is CASSEQGASTGELFF. CDR3 in DNA: TGTGCCAGCAGTGAACAGGGGGCGAGTACCGGGGAGCTGTTTTTT.

The V call is TRBV27, the J call TRBJ2-1, with D unclear. Trimming took off 4 bases at V and 11 bases at J, with 15 bases between the two ends. Germline lookup yields CDR1 MNHEY and CDR2 SMNVEV (reference sequence). This CDR3 region has 13 residues. The CDR3: CASSWLTPRQQFF. The CDR3 nucleotides read TGTGCCAGCAGTTGGTTGACTCCCCGGCAGCAGTTCTTC.